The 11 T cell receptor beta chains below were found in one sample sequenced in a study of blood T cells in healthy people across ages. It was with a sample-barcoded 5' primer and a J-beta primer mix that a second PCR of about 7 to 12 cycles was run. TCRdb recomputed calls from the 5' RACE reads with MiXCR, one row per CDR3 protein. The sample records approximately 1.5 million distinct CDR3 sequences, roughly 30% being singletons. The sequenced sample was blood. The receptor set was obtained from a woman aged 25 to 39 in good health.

The DNA for the CDR3 is TGTGCCAGCAGACTGCTCCGGGGGGGGACAGAATCTAGCACAGATACGCAGTATTTT. It is translated as CASRLLRGGTESSTDTQYF. This sequence joins TRBV6-1 and TRBJ2-3; tentative D call: TRBD2 (8 bases). This CDR3 comprises 19 residues. The germline V gene has CDR1 MNHNS and CDR2 SASEGT. The V and J ends lost 6 bases and 0 bases respectively, with 25 bases between them.

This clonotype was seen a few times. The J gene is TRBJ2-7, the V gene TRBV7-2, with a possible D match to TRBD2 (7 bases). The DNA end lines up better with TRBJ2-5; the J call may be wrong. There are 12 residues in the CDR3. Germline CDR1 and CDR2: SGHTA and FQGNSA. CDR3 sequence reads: CASSTRGGTQYF. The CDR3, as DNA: TGTGCCAGCAGCACGAGGGGGGGGACCCAGTACTTC.

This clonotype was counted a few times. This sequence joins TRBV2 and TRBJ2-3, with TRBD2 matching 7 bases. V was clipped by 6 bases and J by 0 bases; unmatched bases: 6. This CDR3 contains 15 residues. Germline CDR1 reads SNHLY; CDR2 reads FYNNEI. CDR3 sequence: CASSVGLTSTDTQYF. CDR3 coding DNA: TGTGCCAGCAGCGTGGGACTAACTAGCACAGATACGCAGTATTTT.

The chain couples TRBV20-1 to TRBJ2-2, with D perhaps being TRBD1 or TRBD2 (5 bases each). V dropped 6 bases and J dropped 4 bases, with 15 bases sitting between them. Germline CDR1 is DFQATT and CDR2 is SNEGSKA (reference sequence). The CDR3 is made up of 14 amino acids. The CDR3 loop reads CSARDERFTGELFF. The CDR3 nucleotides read TGCAGTGCCCGGGACGAAAGATTCACCGGGGAGCTGTTTTTT.

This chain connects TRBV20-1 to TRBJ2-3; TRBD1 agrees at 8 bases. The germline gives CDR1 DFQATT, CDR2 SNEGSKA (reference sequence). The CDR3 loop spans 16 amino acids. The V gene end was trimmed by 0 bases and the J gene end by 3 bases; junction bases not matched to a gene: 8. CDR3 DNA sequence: TGCAGTGCTAGAGATCTGACAGGGGTTGGGACAGATACGCAGTATTTT. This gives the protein CSARDLTGVGTDTQYF.

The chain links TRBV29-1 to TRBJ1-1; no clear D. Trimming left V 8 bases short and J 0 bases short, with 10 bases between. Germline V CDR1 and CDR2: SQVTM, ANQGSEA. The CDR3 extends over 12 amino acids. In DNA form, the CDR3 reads TGCAGCCCCTACAACCTGAACACTGAAGCTTTCTTT. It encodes CSPYNLNTEAFF.

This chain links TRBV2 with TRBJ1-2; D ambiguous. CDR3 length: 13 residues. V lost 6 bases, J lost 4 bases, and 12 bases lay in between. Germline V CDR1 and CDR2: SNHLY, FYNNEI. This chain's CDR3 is CASRGGYGYGYTF. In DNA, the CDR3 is TGTGCCAGCAGGGGAGGGTACGGCTATGGCTACACCTTC.

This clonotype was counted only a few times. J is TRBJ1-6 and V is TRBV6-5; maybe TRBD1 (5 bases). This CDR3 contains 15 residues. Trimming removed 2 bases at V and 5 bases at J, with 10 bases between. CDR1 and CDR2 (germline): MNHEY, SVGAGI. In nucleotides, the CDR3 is TGTGCCAGCAGTTACGTGATAGGGGATAATTCACCCCTCCACTTT. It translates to CASSYVIGDNSPLHF.

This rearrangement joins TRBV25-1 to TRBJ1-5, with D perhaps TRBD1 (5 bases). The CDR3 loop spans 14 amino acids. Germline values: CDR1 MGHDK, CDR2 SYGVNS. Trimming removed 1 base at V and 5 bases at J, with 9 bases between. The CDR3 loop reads CASSEWGGDQPQHF. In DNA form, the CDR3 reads TGTGCCAGCAGTGAATGGGGCGGGGATCAGCCCCAGCATTTT.

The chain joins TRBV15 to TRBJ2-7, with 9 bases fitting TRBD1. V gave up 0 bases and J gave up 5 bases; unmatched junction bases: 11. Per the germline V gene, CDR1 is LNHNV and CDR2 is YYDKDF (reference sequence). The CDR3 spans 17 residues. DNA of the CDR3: TGTGCCACCAGCAGAGATCTACAGGACAGGGGCCCCCACGAGCAGTACTTC. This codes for CATSRDLQDRGPHEQYF. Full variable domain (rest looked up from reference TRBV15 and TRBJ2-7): DAMVIQNPRYQVTQFGKPVTLSCSQTLNHNVMYWYQQKSSQAPKLLFHYYDKDFNNEADTPDNFQSRRPNTSFCFLDIRSPGLGDTAMYLCATSRDLQDRGPHEQYFGPGTRLTVT.

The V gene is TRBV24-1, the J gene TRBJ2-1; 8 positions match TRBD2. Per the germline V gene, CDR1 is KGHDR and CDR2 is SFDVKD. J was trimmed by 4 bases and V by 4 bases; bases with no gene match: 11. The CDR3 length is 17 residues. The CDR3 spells CATSDPSGSGSYNEQFF. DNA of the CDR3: TGTGCCACCAGTGACCCCTCGGGGAGCGGGAGTTACAATGAGCAGTTCTTC.